What follows are 10 T cell receptor beta chains derived from one specimen sequenced in a study of T cell changes during pregnancy in multiple sclerosis. Produced via immunoSEQ multiplex PCR; TCRdb's table is partial and in-frame only. The data show about 36,000 clones, with approximately 92% seen just once and over 0.95% held by the top ten. Source material: PBMCs (not recorded whether the cells were cultured). These receptors were collected from a female donor with multiple sclerosis, enrolled in a pregnancy study.

This clone was found once. The chain carries TRBV6-9 and TRBJ1-1, with 7 bases aligning to TRBD1. CDR3 size: 16 residues. Germline V CDR1 and CDR2: MNHGY, SVAAGI. V lost 4 bases and J lost 2; bases outside the gene matches: 10. CDR3 nucleotide sequence: TGTGCCAGCAGTTGGGGACAGACCCCTCCCAACACTGAAGCTTTCTTT. The encoded protein is CASSWGQTPPNTEAFF.

The chain recombines TRBV9 with TRBJ1-5, with D unresolved. Per germline, CDR1 SGDLS and CDR2 YYNGEE. V was pared by 0 bases and J by 4 bases, with 8 bases between. This CDR3 is 14 amino acids long. The CDR3 loop is CASSVGQTNQPQHF. The CDR3 nucleotides read TGTGCCAGCAGCGTAGGACAAACTAATCAGCCCCAGCATTTT.

This rearrangement joins TRBV5-1 to TRBJ1-2; 7 bases match TRBD1. J lost 2 bases, V lost 0 bases, and 4 bases had no gene match. The CDR3 contains 15 residues. Germline CDR1 and CDR2: SGHRS and YFSETQ. CDR3 sequence (DNA): TGCGCCAGCAGCTTGGTTTTAGGGGGCAACTATGGCTACACCTTC. Translated, it gives CASSLVLGGNYGYTF.

Here the CDR3 reads CASSGGKGREGPDTQYF. DNA for the CDR3: TGTGCCAGCAGCGGGGGAAAAGGGCGGGAGGGCCCAGATACGCAGTATTTT. V and J are TRBV7-9 and TRBJ2-3, with 9 bases that match TRBD2. V gave up 5 bases and J gave up 4 bases; unmatched junction bases: 13. CDR1 SEHNR and CDR2 FQNEAQ come from the germline V gene (reference sequence). CDR3 length equals 17 residues.

The J gene is TRBJ2-1, the V gene TRBV5-1; 8 nucleotides match TRBD1. Trimming removed 4 bases from V and 6 bases from J; junction bases left unmatched: 12. The germline V gene has CDR1 SGHRS and CDR2 YFSETQ. The CDR3 sequence is 16 residues long. CDR3 nucleotides: TGCGCCAGCAGCGAGGTCTCAGGGGGCCTCAGCAATGAGCAGTTCTTC. Amino acids: CASSEVSGGLSNEQFF.

The V and J genes are TRBV7-3 and TRBJ1-1; 7 bases fit TRBD1. The length of the CDR3 is 13 residues. The V and J ends lost 5 bases and 7 bases, in that order; junction bases with no gene match: 7. Germline V gene data show CDR1 as SGHTA and CDR2 as FQGTGA. CDR3 coding DNA: TGTGCCAGCAGCACACAAAGGGACAGTGAAGCTTTCTTT. Translation gives CASSTQRDSEAFF.

The CDR3 DNA is TGCGCCAGCAGCTTGGGACAGGGCTGGGATGAGACCCAGTACTTC. It yields the protein CASSLGQGWDETQYF. The chain has TRBV5-1 and TRBJ2-5; TRBD1 matches at 7 bases. CDR3 size: 15 residues. Trimming took 0 bases from V and 5 from J; bases not matched to a gene: 7. Germline V CDR1 and CDR2: SGHRS, YFSETQ.

This chain links TRBV19 with TRBJ2-2; TRBD2 is a possible D gene (6 bases). The CDR3 sequence is 17 residues long. Germline-derived CDR1 and CDR2 are LNHDA and SQIVND (reference sequence). V was cut by 4 bases and J by 2 bases, with 17 bases left in between. The chain's CDR3 is CASSTRSGTLNTGELFF. The CDR3 DNA is TGTGCCAGTAGTACGAGGTCCGGGACTCTTAACACCGGGGAGCTGTTTTTT. Complete variable domain (other parts from reference TRBV19 and TRBJ2-2): DGGITQSPKYLFRKEGQNVTLSCEQNLNHDAMYWYRQDPGQGLRLIYYSQIVNDFQKGDIAEGYSVSREKKESFPLTVTSAQKNPTAFYLCASSTRSGTLNTGELFFGEGSRLTVL.

This chain connects TRBV19 to TRBJ2-2; D is possibly TRBD1 (6 bases). There are 13 residues in the CDR3. Germline CDR1 is LNHDA and CDR2 is SQIVND (reference sequence). With 7 bases removed from V and 4 bases from J, the gap between germline ends came to 10 bases. CDR3 bases: TGTGCCAGTAATCAGGGGATCACCGGGGAGCTGTTTTTT. It codes for CASNQGITGELFF.

The chain links TRBV7-2 to TRBJ2-7; D is unresolved. Trimming removed 2 bases from V and 3 bases from J, with 8 bases in between. The CDR3 length is 13 residues. Germline CDR1 and CDR2: SGHTA and FQGNSA. The chain's CDR3 is CASSLNTIYEQYF. Written as DNA, the CDR3 is TGTGCCAGCAGCTTAAACACAATCTACGAGCAGTACTTC.